These 30 T cell receptor beta chains share one sample of origin, sequenced in a study of blood T cell repertoires in COVID-19 (dated by TCRdb to about 2020). Libraries came from the immunoSEQ multiplex PCR assay. TCRdb re-hosts the immuneACCESS table, in-frame sequences only. Its copies lack some clones; in the studies checked, an unresolved V gene accounts for under half of them, and the cause for the rest is not known. Within this sample are a few hundred thousand clones, with approximately 75% of them counted one time only. The leading ten clones occupy around 8.8% of the sample. The sample taken for sequencing was PBMCs or T cells enriched from blood (not recorded which). Receptors originate from a man aged 40-49 years who had recovered from COVID-19.

The chain links TRBV7-9 to TRBJ2-7, with a tentative D call TRBD2 (5 bases). Germline V gives CDR1 SEHNR, CDR2 FQNEAQ (reference sequence). V gave up 1 base and J gave up 0 bases, with 13 bases separating them. The CDR3 covers 16 residues. The CDR3 DNA sequence: TGTGCCAGCAGCTTAGTCGGCGGGTCCGGCTCCTACGAGCAGTACTTC. Its protein product is CASSLVGGSGSYEQYF.

This chain uses TRBV18 with TRBJ1-5; 7 nucleotides match TRBD1. The germline V gene has CDR1 KGHSH and CDR2 LQKENI. The CDR3 length is 16 residues. J lost 7 bases, V lost 3 bases, and 12 bases had no gene match. CDR3 region: CASSPPGTATDQPQHF. The CDR3, as DNA: TGTGCCAGCTCACCGCCCGGGACAGCCACGGACCAGCCCCAGCATTTT.

The rearrangement links TRBV10-3 to TRBJ1-3; no reliable D call. V shed 5 bases and J shed 4 bases, with 6 bases lying between them. Germline CDR1 and CDR2: ENHRY and SYGVKD. The CDR3 is 12 amino acids. The CDR3 nucleotides read TGTGCCATCAGTTCCGGGGGAAACACCATATATTTT. It encodes CAISSGGNTIYF.

The chain combines TRBV6-1 with TRBJ1-6; the match to TRBD1 covers 10 bases. Germline V gene sequence: CDR1 MNHNS, CDR2 SASEGT. Germline trimming cut 3 bases from V and 9 bases from J; bases unmatched to any gene: 5. The CDR3 has 15 amino acids. CDR3 sequence (DNA): TGTGCCAGCAGTGAGACAGGGGGCGCAGGTTCACCCCTCCACTTT. Translation gives CASSETGGAGSPLHF.

The V call is TRBV6-1, the J call TRBJ2-7; D not resolved. The CDR3 totals 13 residues. CDR1 is MNHNS, CDR2 SASEGT, per germline. The V end lost 2 bases, the J end lost 3 bases, and 8 bases lay between the germline ends. CDR3 amino acids: CASSEWAFYEQYF. CDR3 in DNA: TGTGCCAGCAGTGAATGGGCATTCTACGAGCAGTACTTC.

The gene calls are TRBV5-4 and TRBJ2-3, with 9 bases aligning to TRBD1. V was pared by 7 bases and J by 6 bases, with 9 bases of the junction left unmatched. The CDR3 sequence is 14 residues long. Germline V CDR1 and CDR2: SGHNT, YYREEE (reference sequence). The CDR3: CASFSDRGGDTQYF. In DNA form, the CDR3 reads TGTGCCAGCTTCTCGGACAGGGGTGGCGATACGCAGTATTTT.

The CDR3 protein is CASSRITVGSYEQYF. In DNA, the CDR3 is TGTGCCAGCAGCCGTATCACCGTCGGCTCCTACGAGCAGTACTTC. The gene calls are TRBV7-9 and TRBJ2-7; D is ambiguous. V was pared by 5 bases and J by 0 bases, with 14 bases between. From germline, CDR1 is SEHNR and CDR2 FQNEAQ (reference sequence). The CDR3 loop spans 15 amino acids.

Notes on this clone: Germline and junction disagree at one end, which may indicate a read error. V usage is TRBV29-1 and J usage is TRBJ1-2; the match to TRBD1 covers 7 bases. Germline CDR1 and CDR2: SQVTM and ANQGSEA. CDR3 size: 15 residues. The CDR3 DNA sequence: TGCAGCGCTGAATTGCCCGGGACAGAGTACTATGGCTACACCTTC. It codes for CSAELPGTEYYGYTF.

This chain's CDR3 is CASNRYDRTEAFF. The CDR3 region has the DNA TGTGCCAGCAATCGGTACGATCGCACTGAAGCTTTCTTT. This sequence joins TRBV28 and TRBJ1-1; unclear D gene. V was trimmed by 7 bases and J by 4 bases, leaving 13 bases between them. Per the germline V gene, CDR1 is MDHEN and CDR2 is SYDVKM. CDR3 length: 13 residues.

The rearrangement uses TRBV14 and TRBJ2-7, with D maybe TRBD1 (5 bases). Between the trimmed V and J ends, which lost 4 bases and 2 bases, there was a span of 15 bases. There are 15 residues in the CDR3. The germline gives CDR1 SGHDN, CDR2 FVKESK. The CDR3 protein is CASSLTLTVPYEQYF. DNA for the CDR3: TGTGCCAGCAGCCTTACTTTGACAGTGCCCTACGAGCAGTACTTC.

The rearrangement links TRBV18 to TRBJ2-7; D gene ambiguous. The CDR3 has 13 amino acids. Germline V gene sequence: CDR1 KGHSH, CDR2 LQKENI. Trimming took off 5 bases at V and 8 bases at J, with 16 bases between the two ends. The CDR3 coding sequence is TGTGCCAGCTCAGTAGACTCTCAACGGCAGCAGTACTTC. Translation gives CASSVDSQRQQYF.

This chain uses TRBV4-1 with TRBJ1-1, with TRBD1 as a possible D gene (5 bases). The V end was cut by 3 bases, the J end by 4 bases, with 6 bases between. Germline-derived CDR1 and CDR2 are MGHRA and YSYEKL. The CDR3 is 12 residues long. CDR3 coding DNA: TGCGCCAGCAGCCATGACAGCACTGAAGCTTTCTTT. It encodes CASSHDSTEAFF.

V gene TRBV2 combines with J gene TRBJ2-1; 7 bases fit TRBD1. The length of the CDR3 is 15 residues. Germline assignment: CDR1 SNHLY and CDR2 FYNNEI. V lost 6 bases and J lost 7; bases outside the gene matches: 12. The CDR3 DNA follows: TGTGCCAGCAGATTGAGGGACAGACTCATAAATGAGCAGTTCTTC. Its translation: CASRLRDRLINEQFF.

The chain uses TRBV30 and TRBJ1-6; maybe TRBD1 (6 bases). The CDR3 extends over 13 amino acids. The germline CDR1 and CDR2 sequences are GTSNPN and SVGIG (reference sequence). V was cut by 2 bases and J by 10 bases, with 12 bases left in between. The CDR3: CAWSPRGGSPLHF. CDR3 DNA: TGTGCCTGGAGTCCCAGGGGTGGATCACCCCTCCACTTT.

The chain links TRBV19 to TRBJ2-7, with 12 bases fitting TRBD2. Per the germline V gene, CDR1 is LNHDA and CDR2 is SQIVND (reference sequence). With 3 bases clipped from V and 2 bases from J, the junction kept 11 bases outside the gene matches. The CDR3 consists of 18 residues. The CDR3 spells CASSIRYLTSGSTYEQYF. CDR3 nucleotide sequence: TGTGCCAGTAGTATTAGATATCTGACTAGCGGGAGTACCTACGAGCAGTACTTC. Drawing the rest from reference TRBV19 and TRBJ2-7, the complete variable domain is DGGITQSPKYLFRKEGQNVTLSCEQNLNHDAMYWYRQDPGQGLRLIYYSQIVNDFQKGDIAEGYSVSREKKESFPLTVTSAQKNPTAFYLCASSIRYLTSGSTYEQYFGPGTRLTVT.

This chain links TRBV5-1 with TRBJ2-3; TRBD1 matches at 7 bases. The CDR3 runs to 13 residues. The germline gives CDR1 SGHRS, CDR2 YFSETQ. After removal of 3 bases from V and 4 bases from J, the junction contained 2 bases not matched to a gene. The CDR3 region is CASSYRGADTQYF. Here the CDR3 DNA reads TGCGCCAGCAGCTACAGGGGTGCAGATACGCAGTATTTT.

The V and J genes are TRBV9 and TRBJ2-1; 9 bases are shared with TRBD2. With V trimmed by 5 bases and J by 2 bases, 8 bases remained unmatched. The CDR3 is 16 amino acids. Germline CDR1 is SGDLS and CDR2 is YYNGEE. The CDR3 nucleotides read TGTGCCAGCAGGCCCGAGCGCGGGGGGGCCTACAATGAGCAGTTCTTC. Its protein product is CASRPERGGAYNEQFF.

This clone was picked up one time. This chain uses TRBV6-5 with TRBJ1-6; the D gene is possibly TRBD1 (6 bases). The CDR3 is made up of 16 amino acids. Germline-derived CDR1 and CDR2 are MNHEY and SVGAGI. V lost 2 bases and J lost 9, with 17 bases in between. CDR3 in amino acids: CASSYRTELGSSPLHF. Written as DNA, the CDR3 is TGTGCCAGCAGTTACAGGACAGAACTTGGCAGTTCACCCCTCCACTTT.

The count of this clone is one. The chain carries TRBV2 and TRBJ2-5, with 8 positions matching TRBD2. CDR1 and CDR2 from the germline V gene are SNHLY and FYNNEI. CDR3 length: 12 amino acids. V was pared by 8 bases and J by 3 bases, with 2 bases of the junction left unmatched. CDR3 protein: CASATSEETQYF. The DNA for the CDR3 is TGTGCCAGCGCGACTAGCGAAGAGACCCAGTACTTC.

V usage is TRBV5-1 and J usage is TRBJ1-1; weak D call: TRBD1 (6 bases). CDR3 length equals 15 residues. The V gene lost 0 bases and the J gene lost 0 bases, with 9 bases spanning the gap. CDR1 and CDR2 from the germline V gene are SGHRS and YFSETQ. The CDR3 sequence: CASSLDPGVNTEAFF. The CDR3, as DNA: TGCGCCAGCAGCTTGGATCCAGGGGTGAACACTGAAGCTTTCTTT.

This clone was observed a handful of times. This CDR3 reads CASSLSQVPNTEAFF. DNA for the CDR3: TGCGCCAGCAGCTTGTCACAGGTCCCGAACACTGAAGCTTTCTTT. This chain uses TRBV5-1 with TRBJ1-1; D is perhaps TRBD1 (5 bases). The V end was cut by 1 base, the J end by 1 base, with 11 bases between. The germline CDR1 and CDR2 sequences are SGHRS and YFSETQ. This CDR3 is 15 amino acids long.

This chain links TRBV7-9 with TRBJ1-2, with TRBD1 matching over 8 bases. The V gene's germline CDR1 is SEHNR and CDR2 FQNEAQ (reference sequence). V trimming: 2 bases; J trimming: 5 bases; junction bases outside the gene matches: 4. CDR3 size: 14 residues. The chain's CDR3 is CASSLNNRGYGYTF. CDR3 DNA: TGTGCCAGCAGCTTAAATAACAGGGGGTATGGCTACACCTTC.

This chain links TRBV7-9 with TRBJ2-1; TRBD2 agrees at 8 bases. CDR1 SEHNR and CDR2 FQNEAQ come from the germline V gene (reference sequence). Unmatched junction bases numbered 11, after V lost 5 bases and J lost 8 bases. There are 15 residues in the CDR3. This CDR3 is CASSTTGLAGHEQFF. CDR3 in DNA: TGTGCCAGCAGCACTACGGGCCTAGCGGGCCATGAGCAGTTCTTC.

Details on this clone: At the DNA level, this CDR3 is encoded by other sequences in the same sample as well. This sequence joins TRBV3-1 (or the pseudogene TRBV3-2) and TRBJ1-5; D is uncertain. The CDR3 is 13 residues long. Germline V lookup: CDR1 LGHDT, CDR2 YNNKEL (reference sequence). The V end lost 1 base, the J end lost 2 bases, and 3 bases lay between the germline ends. DNA for the CDR3: TGTGCCAGCAGCCAAGGAGGCAATCAGCCCCAGCATTTT. Translating gives CASSQGGNQPQHF.

This clone was detected only a few times. This chain links TRBV7-3 with TRBJ1-5; D is undetermined. The V gene's germline CDR1 is SGHTA and CDR2 FQGTGA. V was pared by 0 bases and J by 5 bases, with 5 bases between. The CDR3 has 13 residues. CDR3 bases: TGTGCCAGCAGCTTAACCTCGGATCAGCCCCAGCATTTT. The encoded protein is CASSLTSDQPQHF.

This clone has a single count. This chain uses TRBV30 with TRBJ1-4; unclear D gene. V was trimmed by 3 bases and J by 4 bases, leaving 15 bases between them. The CDR3 is 15 residues long. Germline CDR1 GTSNPN, CDR2 SVGIG (reference sequence). As DNA, the CDR3 is TGTGCCTGGAGAAAGGACTCCGCCCTTAATGAAAAACTGTTTTTT. Translating it yields CAWRKDSALNEKLFF.

The V call is TRBV5-1, the J call TRBJ2-5; D may be TRBD2 (6 bases). V lost 0 bases and J lost 1, with 10 bases in between. Germline V gene sequence: CDR1 SGHRS, CDR2 YFSETQ. This CDR3 comprises 15 residues. The CDR3 DNA sequence: TGCGCCAGCAGCTTGGCGGGTAGCGGCCAAGAGACCCAGTACTTC. It encodes CASSLAGSGQETQYF.

The gene calls are TRBV2 and TRBJ2-7; D may be TRBD2 (5 bases). Germline V lookup: CDR1 SNHLY, CDR2 FYNNEI. CDR3 length equals 15 residues. The V gene lost 8 bases and the J gene lost 6 bases, with 23 bases spanning the gap. The CDR3 bases are TGTGCCAGCCCCCCGACCGGGAAAAGTCTCGGCGAGCAGTACTTC. Residues: CASPPTGKSLGEQYF.

V usage is TRBV3-1 (or the pseudogene TRBV3-2) and J usage is TRBJ1-1; D possibly corresponds to TRBD1 (5 bases). Per germline, CDR1 LGHDT and CDR2 YNNKEL (reference sequence). V was trimmed by 4 bases and J by 5 bases, leaving 11 bases between them. The CDR3 covers 13 residues. CDR3: CASSPRVGTEAFF. The CDR3, as DNA: TGTGCCAGCAGCCCCAGGGTCGGGACTGAAGCTTTCTTT.

The chain carries TRBV6-6 and TRBJ2-1; 10 bases align to TRBD1. The CDR3 runs to 15 residues. Germline V gene lookup returns CDR1 MNHNY and CDR2 SVGAGI (reference sequence). After removal of 2 bases from V and 7 bases from J, the junction contained 5 bases not matched to a gene. In DNA, the CDR3 is TGTGCCAGCAGTTACGTGGGACAGGGGAGGAATGAGCAGTTCTTC. This sequence encodes CASSYVGQGRNEQFF.